Listed here are 17 T cell receptor beta chains from one sample, sequenced in a study of cytomegalovirus exposure and HLA in healthy donors. With 60 Vbeta and 13 Jbeta primers, the PCR was carried out. Sequenced by immunoSEQ multiplex PCR; TCRdb stores in-frame clones only, minus some. The table shows about 180,000 clones, with roughly 85% occurring only once. The sequenced sample was PBMCs. The receptor source for this set is a middle-aged man in good health and CMV-seropositive.

Only one count was recorded for this clone. The chain uses TRBV19 and TRBJ2-5; 13 bases match TRBD2. The CDR3 spans 18 residues. The trim removed 0 bases at V and 5 bases at J, leaving 9 bases unmatched. Germline CDR1 and CDR2: LNHDA and SQIVND (reference sequence). CDR3 sequence: CASSIDRGTSGKRETQYF. CDR3 DNA sequence: TGTGCCAGTAGTATAGACAGGGGGACTAGCGGGAAACGTGAGACCCAGTACTTC.

This rearrangement joins TRBV5-1 to TRBJ2-1, with 9 nucleotides matching TRBD2. CDR1 is SGHRS, CDR2 YFSETQ, per germline. Trimming took 5 bases from V and 10 from J; bases not matched to a gene: 13. The CDR3 contains 15 residues. Written as DNA, the CDR3 is TGCGCCAGCAGTTTCACGGGACTAGCAGTCGAGGAGCAGTTCTTC. Translation: CASSFTGLAVEEQFF.

J is TRBJ2-3 and V is TRBV9; 7 bases match TRBD2. The CDR3 has 14 residues. Germline assignment: CDR1 SGDLS and CDR2 YYNGEE. Unmatched junction bases numbered 3, after V lost 5 bases and J lost 0 bases. The CDR3 nucleotides read TGTGCCAGCAGACCCGGGGGGAGCACAGATACGCAGTATTTT. It yields the protein CASRPGGSTDTQYF.

This chain connects TRBV5-1 to TRBJ2-1, with 7 nucleotides matching TRBD2. V lost 1 base and J lost 6; bases outside the gene matches: 1. CDR1 and CDR2 from the germline V gene are SGHRS and YFSETQ. CDR3 size: 13 residues. The CDR3 region is CASSLTSANEQFF. CDR3 bases: TGCGCCAGCAGCTTGACTAGCGCCAATGAGCAGTTCTTC.

The chain uses TRBV5-1 and TRBJ2-3, with 11 bases lining up with TRBD2. The germline gives CDR1 SGHRS, CDR2 YFSETQ. J lost 3 bases, V lost 1 base, and 7 bases had no gene match. The CDR3 totals 17 residues. The CDR3 DNA follows: TGCGCCAGCAGCTTGTCGGTAGCGGGAGGGAGAACAGATACGCAGTATTTT. It is translated as CASSLSVAGGRTDTQYF. The full variable domain, in which reference TRBV5-1 and TRBJ2-3 provide the parts outside the CDR3, is KAGVTQTPRYLIKTRGQQVTLSCSPISGHRSVSWYQQTPGQGLQFLFEYFSETQRNKGNFPGRFSGRQFSNSRSEMNVSTLELGDSALYLCASSLSVAGGRTDTQYFGPGTRLTVL.

The rearrangement uses TRBV11-2 and TRBJ2-7; TRBD1 agrees at 9 bases. This CDR3 has 16 residues. Germline CDR1 SGHAT, CDR2 FQNNGV. With 5 bases clipped from V and 2 bases from J, the junction kept 10 bases outside the gene matches. The DNA for the CDR3 is TGTGCCAGCAGCCCGCTCCCGGGACAGGGTCCCTACGAGCAGTACTTC. This sequence encodes CASSPLPGQGPYEQYF.

V gene TRBV10-3 combines with J gene TRBJ2-7, with D perhaps TRBD2 (5 bases). From germline, CDR1 is ENHRY and CDR2 SYGVKD. The CDR3 extends over 16 amino acids. Deletions cut 0 bases from V and 5 bases from J, with 17 bases between. The CDR3: CAISESGGRSSHEQYF. The CDR3 bases are TGTGCCATCAGTGAGTCTGGAGGACGTTCAAGCCACGAGCAGTACTTC.

This clone was recorded only once. V and J are TRBV7-8 and TRBJ2-1, with D unresolved. CDR1 and CDR2 from the germline V gene are SGHVS and FQNEAQ. Trimming stripped 0 bases from V and 5 bases from J, with 2 bases between. The CDR3 consists of 12 residues. The CDR3 bases are TGTGCCAGCAGCTTAGCCGACAATGAGCAGTTCTTC. This translates into CASSLADNEQFF.

In this sample, this clone turned up a few times. The gene calls are TRBV5-8 and TRBJ1-2; 7 bases map to TRBD1. J gave up 10 bases and V 0 bases, and 9 bases lay outside the gene matches. This CDR3 contains 14 residues. The germline CDR1 and CDR2 sequences are SGHTS and YDEGEE. The CDR3 spells CASSLGQGKSVYTF. Written as DNA, the CDR3 is TGTGCCAGCAGCTTGGGACAGGGAAAGTCGGTCTACACCTTC.

As DNA, the CDR3 is TGTGCCAGCACCTCAGGGGGGCCGAACACTGAAGCTTTCTTT. Protein: CASTSGGPNTEAFF. The chain carries TRBV28 and TRBJ1-1; 7 nucleotides align to TRBD1. The CDR3 length is 14 residues. V shed 7 bases, J shed 1 base, and the junction held 6 bases outside the gene matches. Germline loops: CDR1 MDHEN, CDR2 SYDVKM. Based on the CDR3 plus reference TRBV28 and TRBJ1-1, the full variable domain is DVKVTQSSRYLVKRTGEKVFLECVQDMDHENMFWYRQDPGLGLRLIYFSYDVKMKEKGDIPEGYSVSREKKERFSLILESASTNQTSMYLCASTSGGPNTEAFFGQGTRLTVV.

V and J are TRBV5-1 and TRBJ2-3; a weak D match, TRBD2 (7 bases). Germline assignment: CDR1 SGHRS and CDR2 YFSETQ. The V and J ends lost 1 base and 1 base respectively, with 16 bases between them. The CDR3 extends over 17 amino acids. CDR3 in DNA: TGCGCCAGCAGCTTGAGCGCCCCCGGGGGGCGCACAGATACGCAGTATTTT. The encoded protein is CASSLSAPGGRTDTQYF.

The rearrangement uses TRBV18 and TRBJ1-4; D gene unclear. The germline CDR1 and CDR2 sequences are KGHSH and LQKENI. Trimming pared 2 bases from V and 3 bases from J, leaving 13 bases between. The CDR3 runs 16 residues. The DNA for the CDR3 is TGTGCCAGCTCACCATTTTCCGGGGTAGCTAATGAAAAACTGTTTTTT. It yields the protein CASSPFSGVANEKLFF.

The rearrangement links TRBV6-6 to TRBJ1-6; 7 nucleotides align to TRBD1. The CDR3 is 15 residues long. The germline gives CDR1 MNHNY, CDR2 SVGAGI (reference sequence). Trimming at V came to 4 bases and at J to 4 bases, leaving 4 bases not matched to a gene. In DNA form, the CDR3 reads TGTGCCAGCAGTTTCCTACAGGGGTATAATTCACCCCTCCACTTT. Translation: CASSFLQGYNSPLHF.

The V and J genes are TRBV5-1 and TRBJ1-4; TRBD1 might be the D (5 bases). Germline V gene data show CDR1 as SGHRS and CDR2 as YFSETQ. CDR3 length: 15 amino acids. V gave up 0 bases and J gave up 6 bases, with 12 bases separating them. The CDR3 spells CASSLELPTDEKLFF. As DNA, the CDR3 is TGCGCCAGCAGCTTGGAACTTCCGACAGATGAAAAACTGTTTTTT.

This clone showed up just a few times. V usage is TRBV4-1 and J usage is TRBJ2-1; 9 nucleotides agree with TRBD2. The CDR3 consists of 17 residues. Germline V gene lookup returns CDR1 MGHRA and CDR2 YSYEKL. Germline trimming cut 3 bases from V and 6 bases from J; bases unmatched to any gene: 12. The CDR3 DNA reads as TGCGCCAGCAGCCATCGAACTAGCGGGCCCTACAGCAATGAGCAGTTCTTC. Protein: CASSHRTSGPYSNEQFF.

The chain uses TRBV5-1 and TRBJ2-5, with 10 bases identical to TRBD2. Per the germline V gene, CDR1 is SGHRS and CDR2 is YFSETQ. CDR3 size: 15 residues. The V segment lost 1 base and the J segment 5 bases; nucleotides outside the gene matches: 5. CDR3 amino acids: CASSLFASGSETQYF. CDR3 coding DNA: TGCGCCAGCAGCTTGTTCGCTAGCGGGAGTGAGACCCAGTACTTC.

This clone occurred once. The chain combines TRBV5-4 with TRBJ2-3; unclear D gene. The CDR3 consists of 12 residues. Germline V gene sequence: CDR1 SGHNT, CDR2 YYREEE (reference sequence). Trimming took off 3 bases at V and 7 bases at J, with 9 bases between the two ends. CDR3 bases: TGTGCCAGCAGCTCAGGCCGGTATACGCAGTATTTT. Its translation is CASSSGRYTQYF. The full variable domain, its missing parts supplied by reference TRBV5-4 and TRBJ2-3, is ETGVTQSPTHLIKTRGQQVTLRCSSQSGHNTVSWYQQALGQGPQFIFQYYREEENGRGNFPPRFSGLQFPNYSSELNVNALELDDSALYLCASSSGRYTQYFGPGTRLTVL.